This TCR beta chain was recorded in a study of response to subunit inactivated influenza vaccine. Study results and caveats: Authors suggested few new T cells are recruited by each seasonal influenza vaccination.

Many counts were recorded for this clonotype. Its target is unknown. Germline V gives CDR1 LGHNA, CDR2 YNFKEQ. V lost 1 base to trimming and J lost 3 bases, with 9 bases between them. This CDR3 is 14 amino acids long. TCRdb processed the RT-PCR reads anew with MiXCR; each CDR3 protein has one entry. Of under 500,000 distinct CDR3 sequences in the sample, roughly 11% were seen once. This TCR came from a man aged 50 to 60 who received an inactivated influenza vaccine. This chain uses TRBV4-2 with TRBJ1-2; D possibly corresponds to TRBD1 (5 bases). The specimen was PBMCs from blood, collected roughly 6 weeks after vaccination. CDR3 residues: CASSQAGLDYGYTF. The CDR3 region has the DNA TGTGCCAGCAGCCAAGCAGGGCTTGACTATGGCTACACCTTC.